These 19 T cell receptor beta chains share one sample of origin, sequenced in a study of CD8 T cells in Susac syndrome. After extraction with the RNeasy kit, about 0.5 to 1 ug of the RNA was reverse transcribed using random hexamers. TCRdb independently ran MiXCR on the immunoSEQ multiplex PCR reads; one entry per CDR3 protein. The sample consists of about 60,000 distinct CDR3 sequences, just over 90% of them appearing once. The sample was CD8+ T cells from PBMCs. The receptors originated from a human donor in good health.

The rearrangement joins TRBV7-9 to TRBJ2-4; D unresolved. Trimming pared 5 bases from V and 0 bases from J, leaving 14 bases between. Per the germline V gene, CDR1 is SEHNR and CDR2 is FQNEAQ (reference sequence). This CDR3 comprises 16 residues. CDR3 coding DNA: TGTGCCAGCAGCCGTGAGAAACTACTAGCCAAAAACATTCAGTACTTC. It is translated as CASSREKLLAKNIQYF.

This clonotype has only one observation. The rearrangement links TRBV11-1 to TRBJ1-2; D unresolved. V lost 5 bases, J lost 2 bases, and 30 bases lay in between. The CDR3 is made up of 20 amino acids. Per the germline V gene, CDR1 is SGHAT and CDR2 is FQDESV (reference sequence). CDR3 residues: CASSQNAGSQTGEANYGYTF. The CDR3 coding sequence is TGTGCCAGCAGCCAAAACGCGGGCAGCCAAACGGGAGAAGCGAACTATGGCTACACCTTC.

The chain couples TRBV19 to TRBJ1-2; D uncertain. Looked up from germline, CDR1 is LNHDA and CDR2 is SQIVND (reference sequence). Trimming removed 5 bases at V and 10 bases at J, with 14 bases between. The CDR3 covers 12 residues. DNA for the CDR3: TGTGCCAGTAGTGGGAACAGACAAGTCTACACCTTC. Amino acids: CASSGNRQVYTF.

This CDR3 reads CASSSPKDPYEQYF. The CDR3 nucleotides read TGTGCCAGCAGCTCTCCTAAGGACCCCTACGAGCAGTACTTC. The chain uses TRBV7-9 and TRBJ2-7; unclear D gene. The CDR3 totals 14 residues. Germline assignment: CDR1 SEHNR and CDR2 FQNEAQ (reference sequence). Trimming took 4 bases from V and 2 from J, leaving 12 bases between them.

The V gene is TRBV5-1, the J gene TRBJ1-2, with TRBD1 as a possible D gene (5 bases). Germline values: CDR1 SGHRS, CDR2 YFSETQ. This CDR3 contains 15 residues. Trimming removed 0 bases at V and 6 bases at J, with 15 bases between. CDR3 nucleotides: TGCGCCAGCAGCTTGGAAGGTCTGGGACCGGATGGCTACACCTTC. Translation gives CASSLEGLGPDGYTF.

The chain carries TRBV5-1 and TRBJ2-1, with unresolved D. The germline CDR1 and CDR2 sequences are SGHRS and YFSETQ. CDR3 length equals 11 residues. Trimming left V 2 bases short and J 13 bases short, with 10 bases between. The CDR3 is CASSFIKHQFF. DNA of the CDR3: TGCGCCAGCAGCTTTATCAAACACCAGTTCTTC.

In this sample, this clonotype turned up a few times. The CDR3 loop reads CAIDGTGAEYEQYF. In DNA form, the CDR3 reads TGTGCCATCGACGGAACAGGGGCCGAATACGAGCAGTACTTC. The V call is TRBV10-3, the J call TRBJ2-7, with TRBD1 matching 7 bases. The CDR3 consists of 14 residues. The V gene's germline CDR1 is ENHRY and CDR2 SYGVKD. J lost 4 bases, V lost 8 bases, and 11 bases had no gene match.

The chain uses TRBV19 and TRBJ1-5; TRBD1 agrees at 8 bases. The CDR3 is 14 residues long. The germline V gene has CDR1 LNHDA and CDR2 SQIVND (reference sequence). The V segment lost 5 bases and the J segment 5 bases; nucleotides outside the gene matches: 5. The CDR3 reads CASSPDRDYQPQHF. CDR3 sequence (DNA): TGTGCCAGTAGTCCGGACAGGGACTATCAGCCCCAGCATTTT.

This sequence joins TRBV9 and TRBJ2-1; D is perhaps TRBD1 or TRBD2 (5 bases each). The V end lost 0 bases, the J end lost 10 bases, and 14 bases lay between the germline ends. This CDR3 has 14 residues. CDR1 and CDR2 from the germline V gene are SGDLS and YYNGEE. CDR3 in DNA: TGTGCCAGCAGCGTAGCGGGGACCACCGGGGAGCAGTTCTTC. Translation: CASSVAGTTGEQFF.

The sample holds one count of this clonotype. An end of the junction differs from the germline gene, which may be a read error. This chain connects TRBV6-1 to TRBJ1-2, with 8 bases fitting TRBD1. This CDR3 comprises 12 residues. Germline assignment: CDR1 MNHNS and CDR2 SASEGT. Written as DNA, the CDR3 is TGTGCCAGCAGTGAAGCGCTGGGGGACAGGCGCTTC. Translated, it gives CASSEALGDRRF.

This chain uses TRBV27 with TRBJ2-3, with TRBD2 identical over 11 bases. V dropped 3 bases and J dropped 5; count of bases not matched to a gene: 7. The V gene's germline CDR1 is MNHEY and CDR2 SMNVEV (reference sequence). The CDR3 extends over 16 amino acids. CDR3 DNA: TGTGCCAGCAGTTTTCTGACTAGCGGGGTAGTAGATACGCAGTATTTT. It yields the protein CASSFLTSGVVDTQYF.

V gene TRBV5-1 combines with J gene TRBJ2-1, with D perhaps matching TRBD2 (6 bases). CDR1 is SGHRS, CDR2 YFSETQ, per germline. There are 14 residues in the CDR3. V lost 4 bases and J lost 8, with 16 bases in between. This chain's CDR3 is CASSPERVADEQFF. The CDR3 nucleotides are TGCGCCAGCAGCCCGGAAAGGGTAGCGGATGAGCAGTTCTTC. Combining the CDR3 with reference TRBV5-1 and TRBJ2-1 gives the whole variable domain KAGVTQTPRYLIKTRGQQVTLSCSPISGHRSVSWYQQTPGQGLQFLFEYFSETQRNKGNFPGRFSGRQFSNSRSEMNVSTLELGDSALYLCASSPERVADEQFFGPGTRLTVL.

V usage is TRBV6-1 and J usage is TRBJ2-3; 11 bases fit TRBD2. CDR3 length: 17 residues. Germline assignment: CDR1 MNHNS and CDR2 SASEGT. V gave up 7 bases and J gave up 2 bases; unmatched junction bases: 11. CDR3 sequence reads: CASTDRLAGTFTDTQYF. DNA for the CDR3: TGTGCCAGCACCGATAGACTAGCGGGGACATTCACAGATACGCAGTATTTT.

The chain employs TRBV6-1 and TRBJ1-3; TRBD1 is a possible D gene (5 bases). There are 17 residues in the CDR3. Per germline, CDR1 MNHNS and CDR2 SASEGT. V was pared by 6 bases and J by 0 bases, with 18 bases between. The DNA for the CDR3 is TGTGCCAGCAGCCTAACGTCCGGGGCGGGCTCTGGAAACACCATATATTTT. It specifies CASSLTSGAGSGNTIYF.

V is TRBV7-9 and J is TRBJ2-7; D is uncertain. Germline-derived CDR1 and CDR2 are SEHNR and FQNEAQ (reference sequence). The germline V and J ends were trimmed by 5 bases and 5 bases, with 25 bases remaining between them. CDR3 length: 17 residues. In DNA, the CDR3 is TGTGCCAGCAGCCCTCCAGTGGCGCCCTTGATGGTGGACGAGCAGTACTTC. Translation gives CASSPPVAPLMVDEQYF.

The rearrangement joins TRBV5-1 to TRBJ2-7, with TRBD1 matching 8 bases. This CDR3 is built from 15 residues. Trimming removed 4 bases from V and 5 bases from J; junction bases left unmatched: 11. Germline CDR1 is SGHRS and CDR2 is YFSETQ. The DNA for the CDR3 is TGCGCCAGCAGCCTAACCGGGACAGGAGTGAACGAGCAGTACTTC. This encodes CASSLTGTGVNEQYF.

The V gene is TRBV6-5, the J gene TRBJ1-1, with D unresolved. The CDR3 consists of 14 residues. Trimming took 2 bases from V and 1 from J, leaving 8 bases between them. The germline gives CDR1 MNHEY, CDR2 SVGAGI. CDR3 residues: CASSYGGENTEAFF. The CDR3 DNA follows: TGTGCCAGCAGTTACGGTGGAGAGAACACTGAAGCTTTCTTT.

The J gene is TRBJ2-3, the V gene TRBV20-1; 10 nucleotides align to TRBD2. V dropped 5 bases and J dropped 2; count of bases not matched to a gene: 7. This CDR3 is built from 15 residues. Germline loops: CDR1 DFQATT, CDR2 SNEGSKA (reference sequence). The CDR3 is CSAYPLAGLTDTQYF. The DNA of the CDR3 is TGCAGTGCTTACCCACTAGCGGGACTCACAGATACGCAGTATTTT.

This clonotype has more than one count but fewer than ten. The CDR3 reads CASSDNSYEQYF. The CDR3 DNA sequence: TGTGCCAGCAGCGACAACTCCTACGAGCAGTACTTC. The chain has TRBV27 and TRBJ2-7; no definite D call. Germline V gene data show CDR1 as MNHEY and CDR2 as SMNVEV (reference sequence). The CDR3 is made up of 12 amino acids. The germline V and J ends were trimmed by 6 bases and 0 bases, with 6 bases remaining between them.